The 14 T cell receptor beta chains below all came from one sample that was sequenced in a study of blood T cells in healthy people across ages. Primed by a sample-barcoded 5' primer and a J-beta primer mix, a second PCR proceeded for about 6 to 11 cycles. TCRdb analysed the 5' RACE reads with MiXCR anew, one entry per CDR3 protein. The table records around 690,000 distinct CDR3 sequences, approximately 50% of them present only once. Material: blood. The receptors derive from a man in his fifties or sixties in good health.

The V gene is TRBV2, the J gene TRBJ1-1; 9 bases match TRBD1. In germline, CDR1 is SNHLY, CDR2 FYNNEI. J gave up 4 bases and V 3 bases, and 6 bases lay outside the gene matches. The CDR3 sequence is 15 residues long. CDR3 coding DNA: TGTGCCAGCAGTGAGAGACAGGGGGACGCCACTGAAGCTTTCTTT. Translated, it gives CASSERQGDATEAFF.

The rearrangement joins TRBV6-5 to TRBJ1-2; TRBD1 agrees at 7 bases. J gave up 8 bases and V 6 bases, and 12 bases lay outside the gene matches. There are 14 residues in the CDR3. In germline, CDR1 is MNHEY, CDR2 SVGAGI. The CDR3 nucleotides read TGTGCCAGCAGCGGGAGGGGGCCCCAGGTGGGCTACACCTTC. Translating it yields CASSGRGPQVGYTF.

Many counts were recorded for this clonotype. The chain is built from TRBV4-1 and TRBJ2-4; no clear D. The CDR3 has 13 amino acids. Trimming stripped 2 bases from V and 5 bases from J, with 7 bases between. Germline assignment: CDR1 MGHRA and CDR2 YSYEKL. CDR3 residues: CASSQLVENIQYF. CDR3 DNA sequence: TGCGCCAGCAGCCAATTAGTAGAAAACATTCAGTACTTC.

CDR3 in DNA: TGTGCCAGCAGTACCGGATATAATTCACCCCTCCACTTT. Its protein is CASSTGYNSPLHF. V is TRBV28 and J is TRBJ1-6; no reliable D call. This CDR3 spans 13 amino acids. Trimming stripped 5 bases from V and 4 bases from J, with 6 bases between. Germline-derived CDR1 and CDR2 are MDHEN and SYDVKM.

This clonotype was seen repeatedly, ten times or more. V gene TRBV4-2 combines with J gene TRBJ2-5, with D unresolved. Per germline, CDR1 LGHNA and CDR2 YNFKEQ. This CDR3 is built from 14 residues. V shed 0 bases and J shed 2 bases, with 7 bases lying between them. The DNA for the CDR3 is TGTGCCAGCAGCCAAGACGGCGCGCAAGAGACCCAGTACTTC. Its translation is CASSQDGAQETQYF.

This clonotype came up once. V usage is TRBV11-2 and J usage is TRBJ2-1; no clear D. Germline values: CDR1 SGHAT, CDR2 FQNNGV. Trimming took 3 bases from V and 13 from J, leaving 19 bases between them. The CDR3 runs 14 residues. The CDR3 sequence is CASSFDSVKWTQFF. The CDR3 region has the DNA TGTGCCAGCAGCTTTGACTCAGTTAAGTGGACCCAGTTCTTC.

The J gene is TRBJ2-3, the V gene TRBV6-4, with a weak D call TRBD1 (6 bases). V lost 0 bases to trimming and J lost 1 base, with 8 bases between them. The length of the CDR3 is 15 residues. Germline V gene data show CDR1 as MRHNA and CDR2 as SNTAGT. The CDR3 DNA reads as TGTGCCAGCAGTGACTCAGGGGGAGGCACAGATACGCAGTATTTT. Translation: CASSDSGGGTDTQYF.

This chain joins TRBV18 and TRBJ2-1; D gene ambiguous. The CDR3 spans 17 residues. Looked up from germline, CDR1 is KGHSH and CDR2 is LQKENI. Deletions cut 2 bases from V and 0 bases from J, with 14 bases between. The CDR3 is CASSPARHSSSYNEQFF. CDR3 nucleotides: TGTGCCAGCTCACCAGCGAGACACTCCAGCTCCTACAATGAGCAGTTCTTC.

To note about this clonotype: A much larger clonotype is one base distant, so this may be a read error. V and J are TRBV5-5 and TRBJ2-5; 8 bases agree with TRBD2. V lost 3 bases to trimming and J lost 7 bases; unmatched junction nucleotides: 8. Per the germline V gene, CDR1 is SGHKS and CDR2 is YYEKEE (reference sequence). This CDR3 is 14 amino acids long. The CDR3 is CASSSLAGRGTQYF. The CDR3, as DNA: TGTGCCAGCAGCTCGTTAGCGGGGAGAGGGACCCAGTACTTC.

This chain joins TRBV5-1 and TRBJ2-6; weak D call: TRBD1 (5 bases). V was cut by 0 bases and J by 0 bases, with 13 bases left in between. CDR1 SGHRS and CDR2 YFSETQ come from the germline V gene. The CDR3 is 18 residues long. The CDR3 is CASSLAGRVGSGANVLTF. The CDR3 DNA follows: TGCGCCAGCAGCTTGGCCGGCAGGGTCGGCTCTGGGGCCAACGTCCTGACTTTC. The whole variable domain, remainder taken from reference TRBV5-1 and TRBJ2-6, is KAGVTQTPRYLIKTRGQQVTLSCSPISGHRSVSWYQQTPGQGLQFLFEYFSETQRNKGNFPGRFSGRQFSNSRSEMNVSTLELGDSALYLCASSLAGRVGSGANVLTFGAGSRLTVL.

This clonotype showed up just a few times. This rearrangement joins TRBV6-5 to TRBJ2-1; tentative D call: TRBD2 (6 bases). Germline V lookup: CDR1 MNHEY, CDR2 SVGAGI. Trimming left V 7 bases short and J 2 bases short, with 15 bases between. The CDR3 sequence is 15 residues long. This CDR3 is CASIPGTGTYNEQFF. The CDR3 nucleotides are TGTGCCAGCATCCCGGGGACTGGAACCTACAATGAGCAGTTCTTC.

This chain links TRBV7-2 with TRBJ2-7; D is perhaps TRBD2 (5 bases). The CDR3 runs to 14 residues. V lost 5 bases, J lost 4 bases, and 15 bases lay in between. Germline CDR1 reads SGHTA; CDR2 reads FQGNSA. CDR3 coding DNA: TGTGCCAGCAGCCCCCCCGCCGGGGAATACGAGCAGTACTTC. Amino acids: CASSPPAGEYEQYF.

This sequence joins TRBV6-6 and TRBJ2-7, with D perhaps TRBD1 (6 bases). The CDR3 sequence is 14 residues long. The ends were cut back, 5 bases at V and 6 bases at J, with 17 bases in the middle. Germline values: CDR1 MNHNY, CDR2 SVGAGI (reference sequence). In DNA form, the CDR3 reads TGTGCCAGCAGTGTCGGCACAGGGCACCGCGAGCAGTACTTC. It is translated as CASSVGTGHREQYF.

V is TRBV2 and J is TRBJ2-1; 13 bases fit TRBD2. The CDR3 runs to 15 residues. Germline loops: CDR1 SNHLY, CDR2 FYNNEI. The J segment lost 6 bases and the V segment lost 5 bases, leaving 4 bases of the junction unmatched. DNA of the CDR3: TGTGCCAGCAGTATAGGACTAGCGGGGGTCAATGAGCAGTTCTTC. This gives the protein CASSIGLAGVNEQFF.